The next 8 T cell receptor beta chains were all read from a single sample in a study of regulatory T cells in long-lasting Graves disease. Described time point: newly diagnosed GD, antithyroid drugs for less than 3 months. PBMCs provided the RNA from which the TCR library was made. Library construction for TCR beta used iRepertoire HTBI primers and Arm-PCR of CDR3 regions. Via MiXCR, TCRdb re-called the multiplex PCR reads, giving one row per CDR3 protein. The data show about 350,000 distinct CDR3 sequences, about a sixth seen once. The same sample was also used in a study of T cells in Graves' hyperthyroidism and ophthalmopathy.

Sequenced here: peripheral blood mononuclear cells (PBMCs), sampled at new diagnosis, from a patient treated with antithyroid drugs. These receptors were obtained from a woman aged 18-29 years with Graves disease.

The chain links TRBV5-1 to TRBJ2-5; TRBD2 matches at 10 bases. The trim removed 2 bases at V and 4 bases at J, leaving 5 bases unmatched. CDR3 length equals 15 residues. Germline values: CDR1 SGHRS, CDR2 YFSETQ. This CDR3 reads CASSFSGGPGETQYF. CDR3 bases: TGCGCCAGCAGCTTTAGCGGGGGGCCGGGAGAGACCCAGTACTTC.

This clonotype was detected ten times or more. The rearrangement joins TRBV12-3 or TRBV12-4 to TRBJ1-5, with unresolved D. The CDR3 is made up of 13 amino acids. Between the trimmed V and J ends, which lost 4 bases and 4 bases, there was a span of 8 bases. The CDR3 protein is CASSSQFNQPQHF. The CDR3 DNA sequence: TGTGCCAGCAGTTCGCAGTTTAATCAGCCCCAGCATTTT.

This clonotype showed up just a few times. The chain has TRBV20-1 and TRBJ2-1; D might be TRBD2 (6 bases). Trimming took off 0 bases at V and 2 bases at J, with 11 bases between the two ends. Germline V gives CDR1 DFQATT, CDR2 SNEGSKA (reference sequence). The CDR3 runs to 15 residues. The CDR3 coding sequence is TGCAGTGCTAGAGATCGCGGGGCAGCCTACAATGAGCAGTTCTTC. Protein: CSARDRGAAYNEQFF.

This clonotype has a count of ten or more. The chain joins TRBV10-3 to TRBJ1-6, with 9 positions matching TRBD1. CDR1 ENHRY and CDR2 SYGVKD come from the germline V gene. The CDR3 spans 13 residues. Trimming removed 3 bases from V and 10 bases from J; junction bases left unmatched: 1. CDR3 bases: TGTGCCATCAGTGAAACAGGGGGCTCACCCCTCCACTTT. Protein sequence: CAISETGGSPLHF.

V and J are TRBV7-8 and TRBJ2-6; D might be TRBD1 or TRBD2, each matching 5 bases. Trimming removed 1 base at V and 2 bases at J, with 12 bases between. CDR3 length equals 17 residues. Germline-derived CDR1 and CDR2 are SGHVS and FQNEAQ. The CDR3 nucleotides are TGTGCCAGCAGCTTAGATGGGGGAATCGCTGGGGCCAACGTCCTGACTTTC. Translation gives CASSLDGGIAGANVLTF. The whole variable domain, filled in from reference TRBV7-8 and TRBJ2-6, reads GAGVSQSPRYKVAKRGQDVALRCDPISGHVSLFWYQQALGQGPEFLTYFQNEAQLDKSGLPSDRFFAERPEGSVSTLKIQRTQQEDSAVYLCASSLDGGIAGANVLTFGAGSRLTVL.

This clonotype was detected ten times or more. The V gene is TRBV11-1, the J gene TRBJ2-1; TRBD2 agrees at 9 bases. J was trimmed by 7 bases and V by 3 bases; bases with no gene match: 7. The CDR3 has 15 amino acids. Germline V CDR1 and CDR2: SGHAT, FQDESV (reference sequence). CDR3 nucleotide sequence: TGTGCCAGCAGCTTTTCGCCAAGCGGGGGGAATGAGCAGTTCTTC. This gives the protein CASSFSPSGGNEQFF.

A few counts support this clonotype. The gene calls are TRBV19 and TRBJ2-7, with a weak D call TRBD1 (6 bases). The germline V and J ends were trimmed by 5 bases and 1 base, with 12 bases remaining between them. The germline gives CDR1 LNHDA, CDR2 SQIVND (reference sequence). The CDR3 contains 14 residues. In DNA, the CDR3 is TGTGCCAGTAGTCAAGGGACACCTTCCTACGAGCAGTACTTC. This gives the protein CASSQGTPSYEQYF. The full variable domain, its missing parts supplied by reference TRBV19 and TRBJ2-7, is DGGITQSPKYLFRKEGQNVTLSCEQNLNHDAMYWYRQDPGQGLRLIYYSQIVNDFQKGDIAEGYSVSREKKESFPLTVTSAQKNPTAFYLCASSQGTPSYEQYFGPGTRLTVT.

This rearrangement joins TRBV10-3 to TRBJ2-1; 9 bases are shared with TRBD2. The germline CDR1 and CDR2 sequences are ENHRY and SYGVKD. The junction had 12 bases not matched to a gene; V was cut back by 2 bases and J by 7 bases. The CDR3 extends over 17 amino acids. The CDR3 region has the DNA TGTGCCATCAGTGAGGGGTGGGGCGGGAGGGCCGCGAATGAGCAGTTCTTC. Amino acid sequence: CAISEGWGGRAANEQFF.